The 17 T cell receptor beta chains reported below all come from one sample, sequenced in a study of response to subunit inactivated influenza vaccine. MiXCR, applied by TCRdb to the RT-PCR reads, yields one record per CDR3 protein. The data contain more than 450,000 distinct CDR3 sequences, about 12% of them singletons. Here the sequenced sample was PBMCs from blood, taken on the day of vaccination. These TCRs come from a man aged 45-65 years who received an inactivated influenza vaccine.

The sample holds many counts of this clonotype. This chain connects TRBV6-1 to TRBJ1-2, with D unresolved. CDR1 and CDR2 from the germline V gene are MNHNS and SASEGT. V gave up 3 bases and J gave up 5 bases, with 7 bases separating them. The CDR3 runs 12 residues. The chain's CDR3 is CASSDLGYGYTF. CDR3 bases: TGTGCCAGCAGTGATCTAGGGTATGGCTACACCTTC.

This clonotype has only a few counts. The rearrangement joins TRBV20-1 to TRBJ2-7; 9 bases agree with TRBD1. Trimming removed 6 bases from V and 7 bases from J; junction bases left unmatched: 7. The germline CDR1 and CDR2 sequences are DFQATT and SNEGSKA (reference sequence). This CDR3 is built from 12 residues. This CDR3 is CSAPDRGPEQYF. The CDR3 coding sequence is TGCAGTGCACCGGACAGGGGACCAGAGCAGTACTTC.

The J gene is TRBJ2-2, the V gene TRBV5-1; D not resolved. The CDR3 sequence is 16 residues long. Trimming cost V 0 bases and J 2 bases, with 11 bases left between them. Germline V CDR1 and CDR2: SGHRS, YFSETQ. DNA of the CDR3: TGCGCCAGCAGCTTGGCCCCGATTACAAACACCGGGGAGCTGTTTTTT. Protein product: CASSLAPITNTGELFF.

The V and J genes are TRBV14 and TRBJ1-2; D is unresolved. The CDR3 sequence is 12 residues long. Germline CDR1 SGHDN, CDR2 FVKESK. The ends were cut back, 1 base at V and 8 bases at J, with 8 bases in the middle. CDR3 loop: CASSQGIFGYTF. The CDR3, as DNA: TGTGCCAGCAGCCAAGGAATCTTCGGCTACACCTTC. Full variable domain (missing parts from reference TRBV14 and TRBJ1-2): EAGVTQFPSHSVIEKGQTVTLRCDPISGHDNLYWYRRVMGKEIKFLLHFVKESKQDESGMPNNRFLAERTGGTYSTLKVQPAELEDSGVYFCASSQGIFGYTFGSGTRLTVV.

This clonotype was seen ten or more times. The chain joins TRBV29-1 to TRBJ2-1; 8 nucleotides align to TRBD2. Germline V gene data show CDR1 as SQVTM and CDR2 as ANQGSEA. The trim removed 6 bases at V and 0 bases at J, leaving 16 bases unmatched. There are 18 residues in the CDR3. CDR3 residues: CSVPLFVSGDSSYNEQFF. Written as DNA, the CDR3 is TGCAGCGTGCCTTTGTTCGTTAGCGGGGATAGCTCCTACAATGAGCAGTTCTTC.

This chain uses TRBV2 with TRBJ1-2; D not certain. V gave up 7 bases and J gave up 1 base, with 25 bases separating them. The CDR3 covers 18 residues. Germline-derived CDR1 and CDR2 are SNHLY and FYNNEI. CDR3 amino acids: CASTARRSGPDYNYGYTF. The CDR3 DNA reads TGTGCCAGCACCGCCCGCCGTAGTGGCCCCGATTATAACTATGGCTACACCTTC.

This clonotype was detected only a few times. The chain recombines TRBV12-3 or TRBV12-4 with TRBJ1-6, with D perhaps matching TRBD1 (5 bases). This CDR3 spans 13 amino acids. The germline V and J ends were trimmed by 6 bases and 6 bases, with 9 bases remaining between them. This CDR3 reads CASRSGGNSPLHF. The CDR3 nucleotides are TGTGCCAGCAGGTCGGGGGGTAATTCACCCCTCCACTTT.

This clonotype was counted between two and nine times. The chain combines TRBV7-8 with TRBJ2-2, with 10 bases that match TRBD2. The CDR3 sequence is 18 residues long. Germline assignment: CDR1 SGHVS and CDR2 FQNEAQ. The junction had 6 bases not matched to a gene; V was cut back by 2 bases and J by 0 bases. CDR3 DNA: TGTGCCAGCAGCTTAAGGAGCGGGGGGGTCGCGAACACCGGGGAGCTGTTTTTT. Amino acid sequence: CASSLRSGGVANTGELFF.

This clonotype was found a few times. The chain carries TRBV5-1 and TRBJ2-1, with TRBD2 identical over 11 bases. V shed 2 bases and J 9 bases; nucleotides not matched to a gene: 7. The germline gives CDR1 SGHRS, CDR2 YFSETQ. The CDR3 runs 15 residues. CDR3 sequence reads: CASSFRASGRFEQFF. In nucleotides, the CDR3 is TGCGCCAGCAGCTTTAGGGCTAGCGGGAGGTTTGAGCAGTTCTTC.

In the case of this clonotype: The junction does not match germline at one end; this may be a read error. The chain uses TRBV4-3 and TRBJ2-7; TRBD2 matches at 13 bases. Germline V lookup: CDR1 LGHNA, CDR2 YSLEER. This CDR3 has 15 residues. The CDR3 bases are TGCGCCAGCAGCTTAGGACTAGCGGGAGTCTACGAGCACTACTTC. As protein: CASSLGLAGVYEHYF.

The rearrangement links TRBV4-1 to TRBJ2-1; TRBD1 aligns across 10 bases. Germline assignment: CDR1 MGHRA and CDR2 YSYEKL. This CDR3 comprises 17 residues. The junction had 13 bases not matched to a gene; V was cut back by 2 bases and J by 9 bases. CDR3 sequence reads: CASSQRQGATGVGEQFF. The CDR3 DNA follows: TGCGCCAGCAGCCAACGACAGGGGGCCACGGGGGTGGGTGAGCAGTTCTTC.

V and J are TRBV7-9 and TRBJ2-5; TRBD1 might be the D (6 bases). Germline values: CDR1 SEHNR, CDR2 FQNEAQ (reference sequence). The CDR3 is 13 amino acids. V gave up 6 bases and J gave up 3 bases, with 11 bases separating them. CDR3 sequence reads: CASRSDSKETQYF. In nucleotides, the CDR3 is TGTGCCAGCAGATCGGACAGTAAAGAGACCCAGTACTTC.

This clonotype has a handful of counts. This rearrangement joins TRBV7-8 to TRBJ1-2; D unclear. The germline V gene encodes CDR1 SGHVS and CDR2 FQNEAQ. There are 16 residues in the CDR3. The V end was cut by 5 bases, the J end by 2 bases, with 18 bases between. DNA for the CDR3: TGTGCCAGCAGCCCCTATCGGGCAGCCGGGAACTATGGCTACACCTTC. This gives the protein CASSPYRAAGNYGYTF.

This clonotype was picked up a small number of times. CDR3 in amino acids: CASSSGRISYEQYF. The CDR3 DNA is TGTGCCAGCAGTTCCGGACGGATCTCCTACGAGCAGTACTTC. The chain has TRBV6-2 or TRBV6-3 and TRBJ2-7; D uncertain. Between the trimmed V and J ends, which lost 4 bases and 0 bases, there was a span of 10 bases. Germline assignment: CDR1 MNHEY and CDR2 SVGEGT. The CDR3 spans 14 residues.

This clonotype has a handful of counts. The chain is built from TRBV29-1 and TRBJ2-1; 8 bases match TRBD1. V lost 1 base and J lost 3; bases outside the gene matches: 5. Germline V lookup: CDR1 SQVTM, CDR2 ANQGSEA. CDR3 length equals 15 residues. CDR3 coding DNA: TGCAGCGTTGAAGCGGACAGGGAGTACTACAATGAGCAGTTCTTC. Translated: CSVEADREYYNEQFF.

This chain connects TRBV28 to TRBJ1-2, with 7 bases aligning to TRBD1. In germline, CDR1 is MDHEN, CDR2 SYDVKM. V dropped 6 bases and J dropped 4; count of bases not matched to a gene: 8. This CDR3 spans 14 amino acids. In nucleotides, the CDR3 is TGTGCCAGCAGGTCTGGGGACAGAAGCTATGGCTACACCTTC. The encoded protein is CASRSGDRSYGYTF.

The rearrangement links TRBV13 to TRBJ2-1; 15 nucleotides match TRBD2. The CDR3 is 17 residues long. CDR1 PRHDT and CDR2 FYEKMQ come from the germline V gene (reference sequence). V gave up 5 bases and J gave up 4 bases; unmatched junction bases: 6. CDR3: CASSKGTSGGKYNEQFF. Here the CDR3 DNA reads TGTGCCAGCAGCAAAGGGACTAGCGGGGGGAAGTACAATGAGCAGTTCTTC. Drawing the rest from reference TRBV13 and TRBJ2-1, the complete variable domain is AAGVIQSPRHLIKEKRETATLKCYPIPRHDTVYWYQQGPGQDPQFLISFYEKMQSDKGSIPDRFSAQQFSDYHSELNMSSLELGDSALYFCASSKGTSGGKYNEQFFGPGTRLTVL.